This TCR beta chain originates from a study of CD4 T cells in relation to SARS-CoV-2 and coronaviruses. Findings of the study overall: No crossreactivity against non-spike viral proteins was tested here.

The CDR3 is 16 amino acids. Germline V CDR1 and CDR2: LNHDA, SQIVND (reference sequence). This clone was detected a few times. Its antigen is undetermined. One end of the junction does not line up with germline, which may come from a read error. Method: immunoSEQ multiplex PCR; TCRdb's copy keeps in-frame clones and lacks some. Of some 65,000 clones listed, 75% to 90% are singletons. CD4+ T cells from unexposed donors were obtained before the COVID-19 pandemic (2011-2018). The receptor comes from a human donor in good health. The rearrangement links TRBV19 to TRBJ2-2; D uncertain. The sequenced material came from memory CD4+ T cells from PBMCs. Here the CDR3 reads CASSIGPSDRTGELFF. The CDR3, as DNA: TGTGCCAGTAGCATAGGCCCCAGTGATCGGACCGGGGAGCTGTTTTTT.